This T cell receptor (beta chain) comes out of a study of T cell responses to AZD1222 COVID-19 vaccine. The overall study: Pooling of second doses given at about 4 or about 12 weeks was done. Regarding the study as a whole: Just five or six AZD1222 recipients were seropositive at baseline. When two AZD1222 doses had been given, Spike-specific TCR breadth and depth rose. Donors, mostly white British, included more females; clonal diversity was possibly underestimated.

Germline V CDR1 and CDR2: SGHTA, FQGNSA. V lost 0 bases and J 0 bases, leaving 14 bases between the germline ends. This CDR3 is built from 17 residues. As to this clone: Its matching antigen is unknown.

Libraries were prepared by immunoSEQ multiplex PCR; TCRdb keeps only in-frame clonotypes and omits some of them. The data hold some 140,000 clones, with roughly 90% observed a single time. This receptor was obtained from an adult in good health. The sample in question was peripheral blood, obtained on day 0 of AZD1222 vaccination. The genes are TRBV7-2 and TRBJ1-2; D is undetermined. CDR3 amino acids: CASSLAVYARANYGYTF. CDR3 DNA: TGTGCCAGCAGCTTAGCGGTGTACGCCCGAGCTAACTATGGCTACACCTTC.